This passage covers 21 T cell receptor beta chains from one sample sequenced in a study of identical twins. From the 5' RACE reads, TCRdb called clonotypes with MiXCR, one entry per CDR3 protein. The sample lists fewer than 900,000 distinct CDR3 sequences, approximately 18% occurring once. This sample was also put to use in a study of T cells expressing NK-cell markers.

Sequencing was done on a sample of PBMCs. The receptors originated from a woman aged 18-29 years in good health.

V gene TRBV9 combines with J gene TRBJ2-3; no clear D gene. The V end lost 0 bases, the J end lost 2 bases, and 7 bases lay between the germline ends. The germline V gene has CDR1 SGDLS and CDR2 YYNGEE. The CDR3 is 14 residues long. CDR3 region: CASSVVANTDTQYF. CDR3 nucleotide sequence: TGTGCCAGCAGCGTAGTGGCGAACACAGATACGCAGTATTTT.

The chain is built from TRBV20-1 and TRBJ2-2; TRBD1 matches 10 bases. With V trimmed by 6 bases and J by 7 bases, 2 bases remained unmatched. The germline CDR1 and CDR2 sequences are DFQATT and SNEGSKA (reference sequence). The CDR3 consists of 12 residues. CDR3: CSAGTGVGELFF. CDR3 bases: TGCAGTGCCGGGACAGGGGTCGGGGAGCTGTTTTTT.

The chain has TRBV20-1 and TRBJ2-2; D is unresolved. This CDR3 region has 11 residues. V lost 2 bases and J lost 6, with 4 bases in between. From germline, CDR1 is DFQATT and CDR2 SNEGSKA (reference sequence). The CDR3 sequence is CSARRAGELFF. DNA of the CDR3: TGCAGTGCTAGAAGGGCCGGGGAGCTGTTTTTT.

The V call is TRBV10-3, the J call TRBJ1-4; D possibly corresponds to TRBD1 (5 bases). This CDR3 comprises 13 residues. The germline V gene encodes CDR1 ENHRY and CDR2 SYGVKD. The V and J ends lost 2 bases and 6 bases respectively, with 7 bases between them. CDR3 sequence: CAISELGDEKLFF. The CDR3 bases are TGTGCCATCAGTGAGCTGGGGGATGAAAAACTGTTTTTT.

This clonotype was counted a few times. The chain links TRBV9 to TRBJ2-7, with 14 bases fitting TRBD2. Per germline, CDR1 SGDLS and CDR2 YYNGEE. The CDR3 length is 15 residues. Unmatched junction bases numbered 1, after V lost 3 bases and J lost 2 bases. The CDR3 nucleotides read TGTGCCAGCAGCGGGGGACTAGCGGGAGCCTACGAGCAGTACTTC. Translating gives CASSGGLAGAYEQYF.

The V and J genes are TRBV3-1 and TRBJ1-1; the D gene is possibly TRBD1 (5 bases). V was shortened by 0 bases and J by 4 bases, with 21 bases between the two germline ends. Looked up from germline, CDR1 is LGHDT and CDR2 is YNNKEL (reference sequence). The CDR3 extends over 18 amino acids. In DNA, the CDR3 is TGTGCCAGCAGCCAAGATCCGGGTTTTGGGACGATGAGCACTGAAGCTTTCTTT. It codes for CASSQDPGFGTMSTEAFF. Based on the CDR3 plus reference TRBV3-1 and TRBJ1-1, the full variable domain is DTAVSQTPKYLVTQMGNDKSIKCEQNLGHDTMYWYKQDSKKFLKIMFSYNNKELIINETVPNRFSPKSPDKAHLNLHINSLELGDSAVYFCASSQDPGFGTMSTEAFFGQGTRLTVV.

V is TRBV6-6 and J is TRBJ1-5, with D hard to call. Trimming took 6 bases from V and 4 from J, leaving 7 bases between them. The CDR3 length is 12 residues. Germline V gene data show CDR1 as MNHNY and CDR2 as SVGAGI (reference sequence). CDR3 protein: CASRSQNQPQHF. In DNA, the CDR3 is TGTGCCAGCAGATCTCAGAATCAGCCCCAGCATTTT.

The chain joins TRBV5-1 to TRBJ2-7, with unresolved D. Trimming removed 0 bases at V and 2 bases at J, with 9 bases between. Germline V gene lookup returns CDR1 SGHRS and CDR2 YFSETQ. CDR3 length: 14 residues. The CDR3 spells CASSLDGVTYEQYF. CDR3 DNA sequence: TGCGCCAGCAGCTTGGATGGGGTGACCTACGAGCAGTACTTC.

This clonotype was counted only a few times. The V and J genes are TRBV12-3 or TRBV12-4 and TRBJ2-3, with 12 positions matching TRBD1. With 3 bases clipped from V and 6 bases from J, the junction kept 4 bases outside the gene matches. The CDR3 extends over 15 amino acids. CDR3: CASSFGTGGSDTQYF. CDR3 nucleotide sequence: TGTGCCAGCAGTTTCGGGACAGGGGGCTCGGATACGCAGTATTTT.

This clonotype was counted many times. The chain joins TRBV12-3 or TRBV12-4 to TRBJ2-1; D remains ambiguous. With 1 base removed from V and 0 bases from J, the gap between germline ends came to 13 bases. The CDR3 contains 17 residues. The CDR3 region has the DNA TGTGCCAGCAGTTTAGGGGGTCGAACGAGCTCCTACAATGAGCAGTTCTTC. Its translation is CASSLGGRTSSYNEQFF.

CDR3 amino acids: CASSAASFDEQYF. Written as DNA, the CDR3 is TGTGCCAGCAGTGCGGCAAGCTTCGACGAGCAGTACTTC. V gene TRBV25-1 combines with J gene TRBJ2-7; D remains unclear. The germline V gene has CDR1 MGHDK and CDR2 SYGVNS. The V end lost 4 bases, the J end lost 5 bases, and 12 bases lay between the germline ends. The CDR3 sequence is 13 residues long.

The rearrangement uses TRBV28 and TRBJ1-5, with 8 nucleotides matching TRBD1. V shed 3 bases and J 6 bases; nucleotides not matched to a gene: 7. Germline-derived CDR1 and CDR2 are MDHEN and SYDVKM. The CDR3 covers 15 residues. The chain's CDR3 is CASSLRDTGGQPQHF. The CDR3 region has the DNA TGTGCCAGCAGTTTGCGAGACACAGGGGGTCAGCCCCAGCATTTT.

CDR3 residues: CAISGYSRGSTEAFF. The CDR3 region has the DNA TGTGCCATCAGTGGATATTCGAGGGGGAGCACTGAAGCTTTCTTT. The chain combines TRBV10-3 with TRBJ1-1; possibly TRBD1 for D (6 bases). Trimming pared 4 bases from V and 4 bases from J, leaving 16 bases between. The germline CDR1 and CDR2 sequences are ENHRY and SYGVKD. There are 15 residues in the CDR3.

This chain connects TRBV20-1 to TRBJ2-3; D is uncertain. Trimming took off 2 bases at V and 3 bases at J, with 6 bases between the two ends. The CDR3 consists of 12 residues. Germline V lookup: CDR1 DFQATT, CDR2 SNEGSKA (reference sequence). The chain's CDR3 is CSARPQTDTQYF. The CDR3 nucleotides read TGCAGTGCTAGACCCCAAACAGATACGCAGTATTTT.

This clonotype was seen more than once but under ten times. The chain carries TRBV7-2 and TRBJ2-7; D uncertain. Germline lookup yields CDR1 SGHTA and CDR2 FQGNSA. The CDR3 contains 16 residues. V lost 4 bases to trimming and J lost 7 bases, with 23 bases between them. As DNA, the CDR3 is TGTGCCAGCAGCTGGTTAGCAGAGCAGACCTTTGGAGAGCAGTACTTC. This sequence encodes CASSWLAEQTFGEQYF.

The chain employs TRBV10-3 and TRBJ2-7; D ambiguous. This CDR3 spans 16 amino acids. CDR1 is ENHRY and CDR2 is SYGVKD in the germline V gene. The V gene lost 2 bases and the J gene lost 3 bases, with 17 bases spanning the gap. The CDR3 here is CAISEGRRERVYEQYF. The CDR3 DNA sequence: TGTGCCATCAGTGAGGGGCGGAGAGAGAGAGTCTACGAGCAGTACTTC.

V gene TRBV7-9 combines with J gene TRBJ2-7; D not resolved. This CDR3 is built from 15 residues. Trimming stripped 4 bases from V and 3 bases from J, with 16 bases between. The germline CDR1 and CDR2 sequences are SEHNR and FQNEAQ (reference sequence). The CDR3 sequence: CASSSRTGAYYEQYF. CDR3 nucleotides: TGTGCCAGCAGCTCACGCACGGGCGCATACTACGAGCAGTACTTC.

The chain links TRBV12-3 or TRBV12-4 to TRBJ2-3; D is uncertain. The CDR3 is made up of 15 amino acids. V was pared by 1 base and J by 2 bases, with 10 bases between. CDR3 loop: CASSLDLPSTDTQYF. The CDR3 nucleotides read TGTGCCAGCAGTTTAGACCTACCTTCCACAGATACGCAGTATTTT.

This clonotype was counted only a few times. The chain recombines TRBV11-2 with TRBJ2-2; no clear D. The germline CDR1 and CDR2 sequences are SGHAT and FQNNGV. V lost 0 bases and J 5 bases, leaving 16 bases between the germline ends. The CDR3 consists of 17 residues. CDR3 coding DNA: TGTGCCAGCAGCTTAGATCTAGATCGGAGTCAGACCGGGGAGCTGTTTTTT. The encoded protein is CASSLDLDRSQTGELFF.

This chain uses TRBV4-3 with TRBJ1-1; D is ambiguous. Germline V gene lookup returns CDR1 LGHNA and CDR2 YSLEER. The CDR3 contains 15 residues. The ends were cut back, 0 bases at V and 2 bases at J, with 10 bases in the middle. CDR3 nucleotide sequence: TGCGCCAGCAGCCAAGAATCGGCAGGCAACACTGAAGCTTTCTTT. Protein product: CASSQESAGNTEAFF.

The chain is built from TRBV6-1 and TRBJ1-5; 7 bases agree with TRBD1. V dropped 6 bases and J dropped 4; count of bases not matched to a gene: 6. The CDR3 sequence is 14 residues long. Germline V gives CDR1 MNHNS, CDR2 SASEGT. The CDR3 DNA follows: TGTGCCAGCAGCCAAGGGACAGCAAATCAGCCCCAGCATTTT. This encodes CASSQGTANQPQHF.